The clone carrying this T cell receptor beta chain was recorded a few times. Time point indicated: newly diagnosed GD, antithyroid drugs for less than 3 months. Scientists built the TCR library using RNA that was extracted from PBMCs. The CDR3 covers 16 residues. Germline CDR1 is LGHDT and CDR2 is YNNKEL (reference sequence). The junction had 10 bases not matched to a gene; V was cut back by 4 bases and J by 2 bases. Combining iRepertoire HTBI primers with Arm-PCR of CDR3 regions, the authors built TCR beta libraries. MiXCR, run by TCRdb on the multiplex PCR reads, gives a single entry per CDR3 protein. Here the sample spans under 400,000 distinct CDR3 sequences, roughly 17% being singletons. These data originate in a study of regulatory T cells in long-lasting Graves disease. This sample was shared with a second study, whose subject was T cells in Graves' hyperthyroidism and ophthalmopathy. Per that paper: Graves' hyperthyroidism without ophthalmopathy progression within 18 months was termed stable.

The clonotype originates from a man in his forties or fifties with Graves disease. V and J are TRBV3-1 and TRBJ2-5, with 7 bases fitting TRBD2. The sample in question was peripheral blood mononuclear cells (PBMCs), obtained at new diagnosis, from a patient treated with antithyroid drugs. Written as DNA, the CDR3 is TGTGCCAGCAGCCTTTTGAAGCGGGGCCGACAAGAGACCCAGTACTTC. Translated: CASSLLKRGRQETQYF.